Sequencing of this T cell receptor beta chain was carried out in a study of technical replicates of blood from several donors (dated by TCRdb to about 2017). In the case of this clone: There is no known antigen for this receptor. No much larger clone is present one base from it, and per-base qualities are unavailable.

The germline ends are 9 bases apart after V is trimmed by 0 bases and J by 4 bases. In the germline V gene (reference sequence), CDR1 corresponds to SEHNR and CDR2 to FQNEAQ. The CDR3, cysteine through phenylalanine, is 14 amino acids long. The CDR3 DNA has 42 bases and is translated from base 1. The library was built by means of the immunoSEQ multiplex PCR assay. Held by TCRdb, this immuneACCESS table contains in-frame sequences only and omits some clones. Under half of the omission traces to an unresolved V gene where checked; the cause of the rest is unknown. The sample table records approximately 70,000 clones; 91% of these occur just once. Together, the top ten hold 0.37% of the sample.

Sequencing was performed on T cells isolated from PBMCs. The V and J genes are TRBV7-9 and TRBJ1-2; the D gene cannot be named for sure. This TCR was sampled from a human donor in good health. Some clones in this sample may be carry-over from other donors' samples. For the CDR3, the sequence is CASSLAGGFYGYTF. The bases are TGTGCCAGCAGCTTAGCGGGAGGGTTCTATGGCTACACCTTC.